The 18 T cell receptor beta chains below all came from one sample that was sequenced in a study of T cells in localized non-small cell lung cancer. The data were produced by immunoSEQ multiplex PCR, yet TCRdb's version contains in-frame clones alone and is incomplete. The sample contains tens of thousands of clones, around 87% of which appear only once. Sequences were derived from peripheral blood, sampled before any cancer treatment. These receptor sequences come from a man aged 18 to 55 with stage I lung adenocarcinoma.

The CDR3 sequence: CASSRLLAGEPDTQYF. The CDR3 DNA reads TGCGCCAGCAGCCGCCTTCTAGCGGGGGAGCCAGATACGCAGTATTTT. The gene calls are TRBV4-3 and TRBJ2-3; 10 bases align to TRBD2. Germline CDR1 and CDR2: LGHNA and YSLEER. The CDR3 is 16 residues long. The V gene end was trimmed by 4 bases and the J gene end by 4 bases; junction bases not matched to a gene: 8.

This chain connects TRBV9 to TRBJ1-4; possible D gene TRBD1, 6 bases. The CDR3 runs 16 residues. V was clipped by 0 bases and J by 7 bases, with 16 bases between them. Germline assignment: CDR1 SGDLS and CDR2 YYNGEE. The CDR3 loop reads CASSVGRGTNSEKLFF. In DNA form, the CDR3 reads TGTGCCAGCAGCGTAGGCAGGGGAACTAATAGTGAAAAACTGTTTTTT.

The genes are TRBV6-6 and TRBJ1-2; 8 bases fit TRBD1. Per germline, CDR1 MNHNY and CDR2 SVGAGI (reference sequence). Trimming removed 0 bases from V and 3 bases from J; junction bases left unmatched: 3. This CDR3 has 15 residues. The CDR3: CASSYSGQAHYGYTF. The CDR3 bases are TGTGCCAGCAGTTACTCGGGACAGGCCCACTATGGCTACACCTTC.

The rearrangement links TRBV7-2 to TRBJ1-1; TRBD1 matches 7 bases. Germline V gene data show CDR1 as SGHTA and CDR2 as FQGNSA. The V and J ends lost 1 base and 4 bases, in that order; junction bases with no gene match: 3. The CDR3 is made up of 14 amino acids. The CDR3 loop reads CASSLGRQGTEAFF. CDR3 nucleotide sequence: TGTGCCAGCAGCTTAGGCAGACAGGGCACTGAAGCTTTCTTT.

CDR3 amino acids: CASRSNTGELFF. The CDR3 DNA sequence: TGTGCCAGCAGGTCGAACACCGGGGAGCTGTTTTTT. This rearrangement joins TRBV2 to TRBJ2-2; D gene uncertain. Per germline, CDR1 SNHLY and CDR2 FYNNEI. V gave up 6 bases and J gave up 0 bases, with 2 bases separating them. This CDR3 is built from 12 residues.

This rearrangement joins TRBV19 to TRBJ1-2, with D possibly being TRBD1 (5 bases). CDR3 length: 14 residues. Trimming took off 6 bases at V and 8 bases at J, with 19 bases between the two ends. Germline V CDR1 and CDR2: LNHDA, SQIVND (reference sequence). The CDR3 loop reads CASSVQGAGKGYTF. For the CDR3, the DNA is TGTGCCAGTAGCGTGCAAGGGGCAGGGAAGGGCTACACCTTC.

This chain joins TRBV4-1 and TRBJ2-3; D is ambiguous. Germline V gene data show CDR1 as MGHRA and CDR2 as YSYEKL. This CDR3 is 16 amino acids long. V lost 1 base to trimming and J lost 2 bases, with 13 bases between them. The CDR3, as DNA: TGCGCCAGCAGCCAAGCTGTTAACGTCCCCACAGATACGCAGTATTTT. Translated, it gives CASSQAVNVPTDTQYF.

For the CDR3, the DNA is TGTGCCAGCAGCTGGCAGGGTAACAGCAATCAGCCCCAGCATTTT. Translated, it gives CASSWQGNSNQPQHF. The rearrangement links TRBV7-2 to TRBJ1-5; TRBD1 might be the D (5 bases). V lost 4 bases to trimming and J lost 1 base, with 11 bases between them. Germline assignment: CDR1 SGHTA and CDR2 FQGNSA. This CDR3 spans 15 amino acids.

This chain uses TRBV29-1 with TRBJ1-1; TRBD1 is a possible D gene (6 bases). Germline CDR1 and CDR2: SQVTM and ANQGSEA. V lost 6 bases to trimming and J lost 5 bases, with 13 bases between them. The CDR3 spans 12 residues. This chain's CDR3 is CSVDTGSTEAFF. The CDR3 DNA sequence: TGCAGCGTCGACACAGGGAGTACTGAAGCTTTCTTT.

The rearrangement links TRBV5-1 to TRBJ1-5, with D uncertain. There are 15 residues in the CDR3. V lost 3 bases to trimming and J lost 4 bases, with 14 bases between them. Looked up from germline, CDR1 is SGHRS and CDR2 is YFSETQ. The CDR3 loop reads CASSSGYGENQPQHF. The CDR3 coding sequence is TGCGCCAGCAGCTCGGGCTACGGGGAGAATCAGCCCCAGCATTTT.

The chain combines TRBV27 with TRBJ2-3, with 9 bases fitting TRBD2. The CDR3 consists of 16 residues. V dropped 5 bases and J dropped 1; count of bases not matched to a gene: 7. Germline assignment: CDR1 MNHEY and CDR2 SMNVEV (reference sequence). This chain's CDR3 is CASSKRGGARTDTQYF. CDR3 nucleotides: TGTGCCAGCAGTAAACGCGGGGGGGCCCGCACAGATACGCAGTATTTT.

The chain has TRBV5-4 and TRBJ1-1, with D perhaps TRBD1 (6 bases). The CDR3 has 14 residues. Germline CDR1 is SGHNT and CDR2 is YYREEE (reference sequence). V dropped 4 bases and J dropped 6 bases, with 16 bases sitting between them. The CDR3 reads CASSTTGIGSEAFF. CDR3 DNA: TGTGCCAGCAGCACCACAGGGATCGGCTCTGAAGCTTTCTTT.

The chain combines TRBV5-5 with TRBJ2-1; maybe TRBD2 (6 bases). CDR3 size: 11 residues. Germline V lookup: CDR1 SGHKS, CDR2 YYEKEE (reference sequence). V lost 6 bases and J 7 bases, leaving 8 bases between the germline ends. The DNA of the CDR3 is TGTGCCAGCACCGGAGGGAATGAGCAGTTCTTC. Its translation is CASTGGNEQFF.

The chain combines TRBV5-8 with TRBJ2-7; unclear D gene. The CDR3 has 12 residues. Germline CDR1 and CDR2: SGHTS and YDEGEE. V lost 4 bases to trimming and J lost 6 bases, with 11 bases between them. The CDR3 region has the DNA TGTGCCAGCAGCCCCGGTACCCTCGAGCAGTACTTC. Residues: CASSPGTLEQYF. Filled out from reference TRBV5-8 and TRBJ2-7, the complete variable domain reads EAGVTQSPTHLIKTRGQQATLRCSPISGHTSVYWYQQALGLGLQFLLWYDEGEERNRGNFPPRFSGRQFPNYSSELNVNALELEDSALYLCASSPGTLEQYFGPGTRLTVT.

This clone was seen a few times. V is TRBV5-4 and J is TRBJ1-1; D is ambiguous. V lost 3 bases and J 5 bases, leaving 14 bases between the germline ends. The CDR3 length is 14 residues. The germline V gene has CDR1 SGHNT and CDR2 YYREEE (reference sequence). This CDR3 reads CASSYGRRETEAFF. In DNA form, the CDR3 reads TGTGCCAGCAGCTATGGAAGAAGGGAGACTGAAGCTTTCTTT.

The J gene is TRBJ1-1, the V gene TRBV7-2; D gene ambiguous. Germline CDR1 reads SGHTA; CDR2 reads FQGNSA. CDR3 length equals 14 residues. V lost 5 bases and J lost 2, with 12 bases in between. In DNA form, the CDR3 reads TGTGCCAGCAGCCTCCTAGAGGGAAACACTGAAGCTTTCTTT. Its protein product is CASSLLEGNTEAFF.

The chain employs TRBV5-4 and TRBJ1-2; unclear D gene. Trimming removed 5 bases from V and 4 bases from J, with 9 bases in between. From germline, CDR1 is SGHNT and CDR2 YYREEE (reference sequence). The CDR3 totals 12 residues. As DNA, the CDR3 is TGTGCCAGCAGATGGGAGTCCTATGGCTACACCTTC. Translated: CASRWESYGYTF.

CDR3: CASSVGQVNQPQHF. CDR3 in DNA: TGTGCCAGCAGTGTGGGACAGGTCAATCAGCCCCAGCATTTT. This rearrangement joins TRBV2 to TRBJ1-5; 8 positions match TRBD1. V lost 4 bases, J lost 3 bases, and 2 bases stayed unmatched. The germline gives CDR1 SNHLY, CDR2 FYNNEI. CDR3 size: 14 residues.